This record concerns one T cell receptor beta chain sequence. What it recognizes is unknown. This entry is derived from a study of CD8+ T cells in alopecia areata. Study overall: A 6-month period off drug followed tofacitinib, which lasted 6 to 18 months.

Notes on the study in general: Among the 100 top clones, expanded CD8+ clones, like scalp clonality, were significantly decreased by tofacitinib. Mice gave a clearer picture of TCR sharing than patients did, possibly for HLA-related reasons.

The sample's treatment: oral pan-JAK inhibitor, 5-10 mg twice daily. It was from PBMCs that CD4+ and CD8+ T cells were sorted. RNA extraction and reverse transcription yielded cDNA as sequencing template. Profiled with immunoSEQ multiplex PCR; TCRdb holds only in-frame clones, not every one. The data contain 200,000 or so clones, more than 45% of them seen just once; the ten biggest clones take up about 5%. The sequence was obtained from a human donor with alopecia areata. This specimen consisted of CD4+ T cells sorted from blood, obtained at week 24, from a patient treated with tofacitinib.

The CDR3 protein is CSALTGNTEAFF. In nucleotides, the CDR3 is TGCAGCGCCCTGACAGGGAACACTGAAGCTTTCTTT. This sequence joins TRBV29-1 and TRBJ1-1; D possibly corresponds to TRBD1 (6 bases). With 7 bases removed from V and 1 base from J, the gap between germline ends came to 10 bases. This CDR3 is built from 12 residues. Germline CDR1 and CDR2: SQVTM and ANQGSEA.